This T cell receptor beta chain was observed in a study of blood T cell repertoires in COVID-19 (TCRdb year 2020). Study-level background: The collaborator samples originated in the United States, Italy and Spain and spanned the acute and convalescent phases of COVID-19. Where available, HLA class I and class II types were obtained from metadata supplied by the sample provider rather than from assay-based typing. The material from the prospective study consisted of cDNA or gDNA derived from T cells, B-cell-depleted T cells, or PBMCs. Subjects who had been exposed to COVID-19, were actively infected with it, or had recovered from it provided the deeply sampled blood TCRbeta repertoires that made up the dataset. The samples were drawn from the first 160 participants of the ongoing ImmuneRACE study and from some 1,300 subjects provided by 6 global collaborators. The repertoires were released in a freely available public database intended as a resource for research on the immune response to SARS-CoV-2. Nearly every sample came with metadata listing a de-identified subject ID, COVID-19 status, age in years and sex.

Relative to germline, V is 4 bases shorter and J is 1 base shorter, with 15 bases between their ends. Including the terminal cysteine and phenylalanine, the CDR3 comprises 16 residues. The entry retains the CDR3 DNA only, 48 bases that are in frame from base 1. CDR1 and CDR2 (SGDLS, YYNGEE) derive from the germline V gene. Remarks on this clone: What this receptor recognizes is not known. No quality values exist for individual bases; no much larger clone is one base distant.

Participants in the prospective study were aged roughly 18 to 100 years, lived in about two dozen United States geographic areas, and enrolled through a virtual design. In the prospective study, cohorts were assigned on the basis of participant-reported clinical history obtained from a screening survey and a study questionnaire. Exposed participants had been in contact with someone with a PCR-confirmed or clinician-diagnosed COVID-19 case within 2 weeks of study entry. Mobile phlebotomists in the prospective study collected whole blood, serum and a nasopharyngeal or oropharyngeal swab from every participant. Additional blood draws and questionnaires over an approximately 2-month period could optionally be provided by prospective study participants. Prospective study blood samples were shipped either frozen or at room temperature before DNA extraction. What the study reported, not specific to this receptor: How much clinical and demographic metadata was included differed by source and by participant, and the metadata was provided uncurated.

The immunoSEQ Assay, a bias-controlled multiplex PCR, was used to amplify TCRbeta CDR3 regions from genomic DNA. The original methods were these. The number of nucleated cells in each sample was estimated from the amplification of reference gene primers within the assay. To quantify the absolute abundance of each unique TCRbeta CDR3 rearrangement, sequence reads were collapsed and filtered. For each sample, productive Simpson clonality was calculated by taking the square root of Simpson's diversity index across productive rearrangements. Imported from immuneACCESS, the table was reduced by TCRdb to in-frame sequences with V and J called. These copies leave out some clones; in studies compared against another copy, an unresolved V gene accounts for under half, and the cause of the remainder is not known. V and J calls and clone size come straight from that table; D and trimming were deduced from the DNA. For this sample the table gives 200,000 to 250,000 clones, of which 80% to 90% were detected only once. About 4% of the sample lies in the top ten.

The source is a woman between 25 and 40 years old who had been exposed to COVID-19. The chain is encoded by TRBV9 joined to TRBJ1-5; the D segment could be TRBD1, given 6 matching bases. Sequencing input: PBMCs or T cells enriched from blood (not recorded which). The CDR3 in this case is CASSPDPTGSNQPQHF. The sequence in DNA is TGTGCCAGCAGCCCCGACCCGACAGGCAGCAATCAGCCCCAGCATTTT.